The clone carrying this T cell receptor (beta chain) appeared once. Its antigen is not identified. 13 Jbeta primers and 60 Vbeta primers were used for the PCR. The assay was immunoSEQ multiplex PCR, and TCRdb's table has in-frame clones only and misses some. The table has roughly 150,000 clones, 82% seen once. The data were taken from a study of cytomegalovirus exposure and HLA in healthy donors. Overall study results and limits: A later analysis linked a missense variant in DCLRE1C to the trimming of TCR beta V and J genes. The study had only CMV serostatus as immune exposure information. Earlier analysis yielded a pattern in which most TCR beta V segments were productive about 87% or about 30% of the time.

This CDR3 spans 13 amino acids. Trimming cost V 10 bases and J 5 bases, with 17 bases left between them. Germline CDR1 and CDR2: SGHVS and FNYEAQ. The V and J genes are TRBV7-6 and TRBJ2-5; weak D call: TRBD2 (7 bases). This clonotype was sampled from a woman aged 50 to 60 in good health and CMV-seropositive. Input material: PBMCs. CDR3 sequence: CATSSGEGETQYF. CDR3 DNA: TGTGCCACCTCGTCAGGGGAGGGCGAGACCCAGTACTTC.